This TCR beta chain was found in a study of blood T cell repertoires in COVID-19. Study-wide background: COVID-19 samples collected from the United States, Italy and Spain covered acute and convalescent phases. Nucleic acid was either cDNA or gDNA, and it came from T cells, B-cell-depleted T cells, or PBMCs.

The CDR3 loop spans 15 amino acids. The V and J ends lost 2 bases and 8 bases, in that order; junction bases with no gene match: 5. Germline loops: CDR1 MGHRA, CDR2 YSYEKL. Clones were read by immunoSEQ multiplex PCR, and TCRdb kept only the in-frame ones, dropping some. The table includes some 180,000 clones, about 80% detected once. This receptor was taken from a man in his sixties with acute or convalescent COVID-19. The V call is TRBV4-1, the J call TRBJ1-5, with 11 bases lining up with TRBD1. The material sequenced was peripheral blood. The CDR3 region is CASSQIGQGAKPQHF. CDR3 nucleotide sequence: TGCGCCAGCAGCCAAATAGGACAGGGGGCGAAGCCCCAGCATTTT.